The 5 T cell receptor beta chains below were found in one sample sequenced in a study of blood T cell repertoires in COVID-19. Measured with immunoSEQ multiplex PCR; TCRdb has only the in-frame clones, and not every one. The data contain about 150,000 clones, roughly nine tenths of them seen just once; the ten biggest clones take up approximately 0.55%. Sequenced sample: peripheral blood. The receptors come from a man aged 45-65 years with acute or convalescent COVID-19.

V is TRBV14 and J is TRBJ2-1; TRBD1 is a possible D gene (5 bases). CDR3 length equals 17 residues. Trimming cost V 2 bases and J 7 bases, with 21 bases left between them. Germline CDR1 reads SGHDN; CDR2 reads FVKESK. In nucleotides, the CDR3 is TGTGCCAGCAGCCAATCGTTCCCCCCAGGGTTGCGTAATGAGCAGTTCTTC. Its translation: CASSQSFPPGLRNEQFF.

The V call is TRBV5-1, the J call TRBJ1-5; the D gene is possibly TRBD1 (5 bases). Germline assignment: CDR1 SGHRS and CDR2 YFSETQ. The CDR3 runs 15 residues. Trimming removed 1 base from V and 5 bases from J, with 13 bases in between. The CDR3 bases are TGCGCCAGCAGCTTGCTGGCGGGGGAGGATCAGCCCCAGCATTTT. This translates into CASSLLAGEDQPQHF.

This chain connects TRBV5-6 to TRBJ1-5; D is ambiguous. Between the trimmed V and J ends, which lost 1 base and 0 bases, there was a span of 5 bases. Germline-derived CDR1 and CDR2 are SGHDT and YYEEEE. The CDR3 covers 14 residues. The DNA of the CDR3 is TGTGCCAGCAGCTTGCTGTATAGCAATCAGCCCCAGCATTTT. Translating it yields CASSLLYSNQPQHF.

The chain joins TRBV5-1 to TRBJ2-5, with 10 nucleotides matching TRBD2. This CDR3 has 15 residues. J lost 2 bases, V lost 5 bases, and 6 bases had no gene match. CDR1 SGHRS and CDR2 YFSETQ come from the germline V gene. The CDR3: CASSKSSGSQETQYF. The CDR3 DNA reads TGCGCCAGCAGTAAGTCTAGCGGGAGTCAAGAGACCCAGTACTTC.

The CDR3 DNA follows: TGTGCCAGCAGCGTGAGAAGCAATCAGCCCCAGCATTTT. It translates to CASSVRSNQPQHF. The chain is built from TRBV11-2 and TRBJ1-5; D uncertain. V was trimmed by 5 bases and J by 1 base, leaving 6 bases between them. Germline assignment: CDR1 SGHAT and CDR2 FQNNGV. The CDR3 has 13 amino acids.